Listed below are T cell receptor beta chains from one sample, sequenced in a study of patients and donors after allogeneic stem cell transplantation. One entry per CDR3 protein results from TCRdb running MiXCR on the RT-PCR reads. The sample has fewer than 95,000 distinct CDR3 sequences; roughly 5.1% are singletons. The sample comprised blood, either unsorted or a sorted T cell fraction (not recorded which). These receptors all stem from a human donor who was either an allogeneic HSCT recipient or a stem cell or donor lymphocyte infusion donor (not recorded which). It is not recorded whose cells these are; they may come from a transplant donor. CDR3s include the opening cysteine and the closing phenylalanine or tryptophan. Fields, in order: D gene, CDR3 length, J gene, V gene, CDR3 protein. D genes are given only for firm matches.

NA	18	TRBJ2-5	TRBV6-1	CASSLPTARERRRETQYF
NA	16	TRBJ2-2	TRBV11-2	CASSPVGGRGAGELFF
NA	15	TRBJ1-6	TRBV3-1	CASSPSPRGPSPLHF
NA	14	TRBJ2-7	TRBV27	CASSLGPANYEQYF
NA	13	TRBJ1-6	TRBV20-1	CSIQGAPNSPLHF
NA	19	TRBJ2-7	TRBV12-5	CASGPLGPARQISSYEQYF
NA	14	TRBJ2-5	TRBV5-1	CASSLGPTEETQYF
TRBD1	16	TRBJ2-2	TRBV9	CASSVVTGVRTGELFF
TRBD2	17	TRBJ2-1	TRBV5-1	CASSLVGLAGGGNEQFF
TRBD2	18	TRBJ2-5	TRBV29-1	CSVGHGPSGRRLGETQYF
TRBD1	15	TRBJ1-1	TRBV4-1	CASSQAGGQGLTSFF
NA	13	TRBJ1-1	TRBV7-9	CASSSHREAEAFF